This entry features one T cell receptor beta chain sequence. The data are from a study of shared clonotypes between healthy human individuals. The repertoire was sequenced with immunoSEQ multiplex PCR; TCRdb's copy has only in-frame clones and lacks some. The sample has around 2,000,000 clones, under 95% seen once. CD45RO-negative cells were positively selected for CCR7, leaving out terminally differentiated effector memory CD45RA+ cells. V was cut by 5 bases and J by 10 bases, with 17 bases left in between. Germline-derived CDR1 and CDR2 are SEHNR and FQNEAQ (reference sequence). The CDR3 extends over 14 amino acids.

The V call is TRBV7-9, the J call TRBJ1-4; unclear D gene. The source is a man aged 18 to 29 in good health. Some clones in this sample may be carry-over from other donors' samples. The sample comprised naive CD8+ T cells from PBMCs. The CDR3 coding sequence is TGTGCCAGCAGCCAGGCTGGGGAGCTGGGAAAACTGTTTTTT. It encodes CASSQAGELGKLFF.